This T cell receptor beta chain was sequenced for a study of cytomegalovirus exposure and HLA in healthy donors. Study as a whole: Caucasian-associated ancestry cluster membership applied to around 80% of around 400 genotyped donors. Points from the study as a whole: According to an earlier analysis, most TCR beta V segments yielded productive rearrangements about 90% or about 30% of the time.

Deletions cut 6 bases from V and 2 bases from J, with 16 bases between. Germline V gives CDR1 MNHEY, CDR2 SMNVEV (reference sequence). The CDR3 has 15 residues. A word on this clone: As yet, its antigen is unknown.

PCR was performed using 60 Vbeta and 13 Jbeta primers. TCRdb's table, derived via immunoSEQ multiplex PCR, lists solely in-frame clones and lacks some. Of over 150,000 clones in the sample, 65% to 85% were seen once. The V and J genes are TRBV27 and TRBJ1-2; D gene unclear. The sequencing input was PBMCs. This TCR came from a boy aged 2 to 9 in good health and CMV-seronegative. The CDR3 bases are TGTGCCAGCAGACCCACAGTTAGTAGGAACTATGGCTACACCTTC. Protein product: CASRPTVSRNYGYTF.